The TCR beta chain described here comes from a study of cytomegalovirus exposure and HLA in healthy donors. Study-wide findings and caveats: V- and J-gene trimming of TCR beta was linked (in a later analysis) to a missense DCLRE1C variant.

Worth noting for this clone: Its target is unknown.

PCR amplification relied on 60 Vbeta primers (plus 13 Jbeta primers). Here immunoSEQ multiplex PCR was the method, and the copy in TCRdb shows in-frame clones only, minus some. In total, the table holds fewer than 150,000 clones. This CDR3 spans 14 amino acids. Germline CDR1 and CDR2: MNHNS and SASEGT. The V and J ends lost 4 bases and 2 bases respectively, with 12 bases between them. The receptor comes from a man between 18 and 35 years old in good health and CMV-seronegative. The chain couples TRBV6-1 to TRBJ2-7, with D possibly TRBD1 on 6 matching bases. The specimen was PBMCs. The CDR3 bases are TGTGCCAGCAGTGCAGGGGCTGGGACCTACGAGCAGTACTTC. Translation: CASSAGAGTYEQYF.